Included here is one TCR beta chain sequence, with context. This sample includes further DNA sequences coding for the same CDR3. The CDR3 extends over 14 amino acids. Trimming cost V 6 bases and J 0 bases, with 8 bases left between them. The germline V gene encodes CDR1 SEHNR and CDR2 FQNEAQ (reference sequence). The PCR employed 60 Vbeta primers together with 13 Jbeta primers. Measured with immunoSEQ multiplex PCR; TCRdb has only the in-frame clones, and not every one. Counted here are about 270,000 clones, under 80% occurring once; the ten biggest clones make up around 2.3%. These data originate in a study of cytomegalovirus exposure and HLA in healthy donors.

This clonotype was obtained from a female donor in good health and CMV-seronegative. Specimen: PBMCs. This chain joins TRBV7-9 and TRBJ1-4, with unresolved D. The CDR3 DNA sequence: TGTGCCAGCAGGCCAACAGCAACTAATGAAAAACTGTTTTTT. Protein: CASRPTATNEKLFF.